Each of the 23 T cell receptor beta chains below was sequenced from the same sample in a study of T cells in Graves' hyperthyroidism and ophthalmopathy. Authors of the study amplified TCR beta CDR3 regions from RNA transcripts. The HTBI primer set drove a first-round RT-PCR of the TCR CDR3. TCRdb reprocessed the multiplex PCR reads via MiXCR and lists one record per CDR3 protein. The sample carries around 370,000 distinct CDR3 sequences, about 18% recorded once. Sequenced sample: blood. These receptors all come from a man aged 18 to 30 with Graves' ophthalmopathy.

The CDR3 nucleotides are TGCGCCAGCAGCTTGGGGTCGATTAGCGGGGGAACAAGTAGCACAGATACGCAGTATTTT. This gives the protein CASSLGSISGGTSSTDTQYF. The chain is built from TRBV5-1 and TRBJ2-3; 9 bases map to TRBD2. In germline, CDR1 is SGHRS, CDR2 YFSETQ. V trimming: 0 bases; J trimming: 0 bases; junction bases outside the gene matches: 14. CDR3 length equals 20 residues.

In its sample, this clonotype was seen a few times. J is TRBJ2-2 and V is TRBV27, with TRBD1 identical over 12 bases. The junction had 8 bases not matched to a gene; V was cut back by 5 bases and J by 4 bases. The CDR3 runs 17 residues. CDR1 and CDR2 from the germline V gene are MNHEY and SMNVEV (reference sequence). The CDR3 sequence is CASSGPGQGAVTGELFF. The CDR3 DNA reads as TGTGCCAGCAGTGGACCGGGACAGGGGGCGGTCACCGGGGAGCTGTTTTTT.

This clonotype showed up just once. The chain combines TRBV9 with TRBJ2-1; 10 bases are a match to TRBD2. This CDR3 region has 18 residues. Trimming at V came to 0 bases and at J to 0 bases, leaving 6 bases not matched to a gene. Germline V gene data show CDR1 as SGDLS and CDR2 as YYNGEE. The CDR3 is CASSVVGSGGPSYNEQFF. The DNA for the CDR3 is TGTGCCAGCAGCGTAGTGGGTAGCGGGGGGCCCTCCTACAATGAGCAGTTCTTC.

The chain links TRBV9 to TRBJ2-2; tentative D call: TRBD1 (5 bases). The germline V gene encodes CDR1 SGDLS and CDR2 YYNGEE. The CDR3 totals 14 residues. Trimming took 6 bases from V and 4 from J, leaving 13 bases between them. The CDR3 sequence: CASKGSVLTGELFF. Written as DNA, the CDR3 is TGTGCCAGCAAGGGGTCCGTACTCACCGGGGAGCTGTTTTTT.

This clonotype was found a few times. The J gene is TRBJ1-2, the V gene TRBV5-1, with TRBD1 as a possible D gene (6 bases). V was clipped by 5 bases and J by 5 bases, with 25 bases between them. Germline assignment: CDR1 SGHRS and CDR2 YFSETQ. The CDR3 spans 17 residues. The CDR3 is CASRAISVEQGAYGYTF. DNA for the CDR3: TGCGCCAGCAGGGCGATAAGCGTCGAACAGGGCGCATATGGCTACACCTTC.

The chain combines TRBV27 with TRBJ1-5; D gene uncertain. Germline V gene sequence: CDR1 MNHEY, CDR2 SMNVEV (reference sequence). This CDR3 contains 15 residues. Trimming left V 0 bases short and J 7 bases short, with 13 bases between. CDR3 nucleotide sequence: TGTGCCAGCAGTTTATCCCCCCTCGGCGAGCAGCCCCAGCATTTT. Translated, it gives CASSLSPLGEQPQHF.

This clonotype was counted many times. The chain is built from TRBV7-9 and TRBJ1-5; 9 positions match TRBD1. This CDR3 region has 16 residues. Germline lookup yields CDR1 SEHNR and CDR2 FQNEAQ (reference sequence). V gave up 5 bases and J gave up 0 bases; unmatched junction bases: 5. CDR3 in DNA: TGTGCCAGCAGCATCGGGACAGGGACTAGCAATCAGCCCCAGCATTTT. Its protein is CASSIGTGTSNQPQHF.

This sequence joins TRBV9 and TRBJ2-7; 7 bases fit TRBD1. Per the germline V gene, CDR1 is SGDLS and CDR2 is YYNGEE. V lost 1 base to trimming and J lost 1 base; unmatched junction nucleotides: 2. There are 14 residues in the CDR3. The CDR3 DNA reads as TGTGCCAGCAGCGTAACGGGACAGTCCTACGAGCAGTACTTC. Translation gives CASSVTGQSYEQYF.

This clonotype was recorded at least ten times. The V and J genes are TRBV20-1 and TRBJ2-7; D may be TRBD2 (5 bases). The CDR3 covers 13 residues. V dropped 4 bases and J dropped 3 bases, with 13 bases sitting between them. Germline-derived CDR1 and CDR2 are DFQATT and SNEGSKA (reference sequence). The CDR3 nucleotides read TGCAGTGCTACCTCGGGGAATTTCTACGAGCAGTACTTC. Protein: CSATSGNFYEQYF.

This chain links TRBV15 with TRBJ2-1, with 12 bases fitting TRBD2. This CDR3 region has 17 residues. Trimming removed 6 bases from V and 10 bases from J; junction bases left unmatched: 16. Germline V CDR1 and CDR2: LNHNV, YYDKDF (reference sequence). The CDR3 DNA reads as TGTGCCACCAGTAAAAATCCCCGGACTAGCGGGGCTATGGAGCAGTTCTTC. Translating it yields CATSKNPRTSGAMEQFF. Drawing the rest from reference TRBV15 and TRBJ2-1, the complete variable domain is DAMVIQNPRYQVTQFGKPVTLSCSQTLNHNVMYWYQQKSSQAPKLLFHYYDKDFNNEADTPDNFQSRRPNTSFCFLDIRSPGLGDTAMYLCATSKNPRTSGAMEQFFGPGTRLTVL.

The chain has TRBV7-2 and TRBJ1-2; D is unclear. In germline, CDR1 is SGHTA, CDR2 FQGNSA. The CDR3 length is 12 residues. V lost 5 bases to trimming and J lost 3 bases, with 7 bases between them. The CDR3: CASSPQDYGYTF. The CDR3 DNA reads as TGTGCCAGCAGCCCTCAGGACTATGGCTACACCTTC.

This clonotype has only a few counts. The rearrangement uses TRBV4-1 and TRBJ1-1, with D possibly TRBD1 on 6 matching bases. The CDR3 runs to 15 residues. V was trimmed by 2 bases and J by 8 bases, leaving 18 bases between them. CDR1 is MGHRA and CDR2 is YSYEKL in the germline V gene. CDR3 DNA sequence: TGCGCCAGCAGCCAACTACAGGGAGTCAACAGGGAAGCTTTCTTT. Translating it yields CASSQLQGVNREAFF.

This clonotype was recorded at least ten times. The CDR3 sequence is CASSQGPIEEPQHF. The CDR3 DNA reads as TGTGCCAGCAGCCAAGGTCCAATCGAGGAGCCCCAGCATTTT. The chain carries TRBV3-1 and TRBJ1-5; no clear D gene. V lost 1 base, J lost 8 bases, and 12 bases lay in between. The CDR3 is made up of 14 amino acids. Looked up from germline, CDR1 is LGHDT and CDR2 is YNNKEL (reference sequence).

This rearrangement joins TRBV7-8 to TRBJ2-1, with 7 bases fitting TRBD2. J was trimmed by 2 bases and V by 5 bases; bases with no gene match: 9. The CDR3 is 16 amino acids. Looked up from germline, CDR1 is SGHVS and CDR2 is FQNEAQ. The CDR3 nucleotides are TGTGCCAGCAGCCGCTCCACTAGCGCCACCTACAATGAGCAGTTCTTC. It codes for CASSRSTSATYNEQFF.

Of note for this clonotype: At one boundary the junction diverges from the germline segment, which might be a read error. The CDR3 here is CSATQEAGAGSALHF. The CDR3 DNA reads TGCAGTGCCACCCAGGAGGCAGGGGCGGGTTCAGCCCTCCACTTT. The rearrangement links TRBV20-1 to TRBJ1-6, with TRBD1 as a possible D gene (6 bases). Germline lookup yields CDR1 DFQATT and CDR2 SNEGSKA (reference sequence). The CDR3 spans 15 residues.

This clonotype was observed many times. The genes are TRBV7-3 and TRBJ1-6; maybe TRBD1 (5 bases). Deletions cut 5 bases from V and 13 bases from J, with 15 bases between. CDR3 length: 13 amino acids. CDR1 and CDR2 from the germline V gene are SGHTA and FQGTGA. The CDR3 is CASSPRQNGPLHF. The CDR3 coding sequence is TGTGCCAGCAGCCCCAGACAGAACGGGCCCCTCCACTTT. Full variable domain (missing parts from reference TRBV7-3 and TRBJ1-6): GAGVSQTPSNKVTEKGKYVELRCDPISGHTALYWYRQSLGQGPEFLIYFQGTGAADDSGLPNDRFFAVRPEGSVSTLKIQRTERGDSAVYLCASSPRQNGPLHFGNGTRLTVT.

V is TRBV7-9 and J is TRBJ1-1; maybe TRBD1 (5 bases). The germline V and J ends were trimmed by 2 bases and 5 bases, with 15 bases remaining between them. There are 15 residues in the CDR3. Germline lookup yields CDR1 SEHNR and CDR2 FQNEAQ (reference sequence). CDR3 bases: TGTGCCAGCAGCTTATGGGTCAGGGAGGGTACTGAAGCTTTCTTT. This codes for CASSLWVREGTEAFF.

The CDR3 sequence: CASSSDRDNQPQHF. The DNA for the CDR3 is TGTGCCAGCAGCTCTGACAGGGACAATCAGCCCCAGCATTTT. The chain has TRBV27 and TRBJ1-5, with TRBD1 matching over 7 bases. The CDR3 is made up of 14 amino acids. V gave up 6 bases and J gave up 3 bases; unmatched junction bases: 5. Germline V lookup: CDR1 MNHEY, CDR2 SMNVEV (reference sequence).

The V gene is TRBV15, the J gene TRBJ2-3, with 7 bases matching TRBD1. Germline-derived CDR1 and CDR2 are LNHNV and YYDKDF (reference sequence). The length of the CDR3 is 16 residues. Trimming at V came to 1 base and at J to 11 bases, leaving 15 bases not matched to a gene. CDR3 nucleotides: TGTGCCACCAGCAGAGCTTTAGGGACAGCCCCCGTTGTGCAGTATTTT. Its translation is CATSRALGTAPVVQYF.

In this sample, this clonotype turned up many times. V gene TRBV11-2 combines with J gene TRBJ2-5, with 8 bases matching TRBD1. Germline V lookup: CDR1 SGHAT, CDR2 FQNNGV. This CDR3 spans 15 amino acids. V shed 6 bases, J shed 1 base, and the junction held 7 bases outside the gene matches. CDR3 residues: CASRPLQGAQETQYF. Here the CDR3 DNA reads TGTGCCAGCAGACCGTTGCAGGGGGCCCAAGAGACCCAGTACTTC. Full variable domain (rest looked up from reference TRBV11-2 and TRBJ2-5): EAGVAQSPRYKIIEKRQSVAFWCNPISGHATLYWYQQILGQGPKLLIQFQNNGVVDDSQLPKDRFSAERLKGVDSTLKIQPAKLEDSAVYLCASRPLQGAQETQYFGPGTRLLVL.

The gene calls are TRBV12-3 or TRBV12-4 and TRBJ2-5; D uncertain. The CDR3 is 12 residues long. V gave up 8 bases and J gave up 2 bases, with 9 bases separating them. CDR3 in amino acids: CASGNRQETQYF. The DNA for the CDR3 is TGTGCCAGCGGGAATCGTCAAGAGACCCAGTACTTC.

CDR3 in amino acids: CASSFVGGDTEAFF. CDR3 coding DNA: TGTGCCAGCAGCTTTGTGGGAGGGGACACTGAAGCTTTCTTT. This chain joins TRBV7-9 and TRBJ1-1; D is possibly TRBD1 (5 bases). V was shortened by 3 bases and J by 3 bases, with 11 bases between the two germline ends. The CDR3 runs to 14 residues. CDR1 and CDR2 from the germline V gene are SEHNR and FQNEAQ (reference sequence). Together with reference TRBV7-9 and TRBJ1-1, the CDR3 gives the full variable domain: DTGVSQNPRHKITKRGQNVTFRCDPISEHNRLYWYRQTLGQGPEFLTYFQNEAQLEKSRLLSDRFSAERPKGSFSTLEIQRTEQGDSAMYLCASSFVGGDTEAFFGQGTRLTVV.

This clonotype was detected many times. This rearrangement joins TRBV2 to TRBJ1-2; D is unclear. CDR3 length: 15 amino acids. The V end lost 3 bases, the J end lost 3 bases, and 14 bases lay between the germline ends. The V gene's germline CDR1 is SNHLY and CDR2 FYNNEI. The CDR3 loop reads CASSETGLGDYGYTF. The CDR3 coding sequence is TGTGCCAGCAGTGAGACGGGTCTGGGAGACTATGGCTACACCTTC.